Listed below are T cell receptor beta chains from one sample, sequenced in a study of T cell responses to AZD1222 COVID-19 vaccine. The assay was immunoSEQ multiplex PCR, and TCRdb's table has in-frame clones only and misses some. Among some 120,000 clones listed, 90% were seen once. This material consisted of peripheral blood, taken on day 0 of AZD1222 vaccination. These receptors originate from an adult in good health. CDR3s include the opening cysteine and the closing phenylalanine or tryptophan. A D gene is named only where the DNA matches it firmly. Rows give clone size only sometimes, using once, few, many, or a class for an expanded clone.

d_gene,v_gene,j_gene,abundance,CDR3aa,CDR3nt
.,TRBV5-6,TRBJ2-5,.,CASSLGLALQETQYF,TGTGCCAGCAGCTTGGGGTTGGCCCTACAAGAGACCCAGTACTTC
.,TRBV5-1,TRBJ1-1,.,CASSSNRDPEAFF,TGCGCCAGCAGCTCCAACAGGGATCCTGAAGCTTTCTTT
.,TRBV18,TRBJ1-1,.,CASSGGGTEAFF,TGTGCCAGCTCCGGCGGGGGCACTGAAGCTTTCTTT
.,TRBV6-1,TRBJ1-3,.,CASSSAGGNGNTIYF,TGTGCCAGCAGTTCAGCTGGCGGGAATGGAAACACCATATATTTT
.,TRBV28,TRBJ1-4,.,CASRATGSVEKLFF,TGTGCCAGCAGAGCCACAGGGTCCGTTGAAAAACTGTTTTTT
TRBD1,TRBV19,TRBJ1-5,.,CASSIPWTGGNQPQHF,TGTGCCAGTAGTATACCATGGACAGGGGGCAATCAGCCCCAGCATTTT
.,TRBV5-1,TRBJ2-1,.,CASSWGSLANEQFF,TGCGCCAGCAGCTGGGGGTCACTCGCGAATGAGCAGTTCTTC
TRBD1,TRBV2,TRBJ2-7,.,CASSGRGTGSFEQYF,TGTGCCAGCAGTGGGCGTGGGACAGGGAGTTTCGAGCAGTACTTC
.,TRBV25-1,TRBJ1-2,.,CASSVLQSYLRVNYGYTF,TGTGCCAGCAGTGTTCTACAGAGTTACCTAAGGGTAAACTATGGCTACACCTTC
TRBD2,TRBV11-3,TRBJ2-1,.,CASSWRTSDLHEQFF,TGTGCCAGCAGCTGGAGGACTAGCGACCTTCATGAGCAGTTCTTC
.,TRBV18,TRBJ1-5,.,CASSEQVDQPQHF,TGTGCCAGCTCAGAACAGGTAGATCAGCCCCAGCATTTT
.,TRBV6-2/TRBV6-3,TRBJ2-1,.,CASSPRRGQGSNNEQFF,TGTGCCAGCAGCCCTAGGCGGGGGCAGGGGTCAAACAATGAGCAGTTCTTC
TRBD1,TRBV3-1/TRBV3-2,TRBJ1-4,.,CATSNRGTNEKLFF,TGTGCCACGTCAAACAGGGGTACTAATGAAAAACTGTTTTTT
.,TRBV9,TRBJ2-5,.,CASSRWGSDQETQYF,TGTGCCAGCAGTCGTTGGGGGTCAGACCAAGAGACCCAGTACTTC
TRBD1,TRBV28,TRBJ1-3,once,CASSWGTGGNTIYF,TGTGCCAGCAGTTGGGGGACAGGAGGAAACACCATATATTTT
.,TRBV28,TRBJ1-1,.,CASRPPGDNTEAFF,TGTGCCAGCAGACCTCCGGGGGATAACACTGAAGCTTTCTTT
.,TRBV5-1,TRBJ2-1,.,CASRTHNEQFF,TGCGCCAGCAGGACCCACAATGAGCAGTTCTTC
TRBD1,TRBV6-5,TRBJ1-2,.,CASRPTGAYGYTF,TGTGCCAGCCGTCCGACAGGGGCCTATGGCTACACCTTC
TRBD1,TRBV9,TRBJ1-2,.,CASSVGTGLYGYTF,TGTGCCAGCAGCGTCGGGACAGGCCTTTATGGCTACACCTTC
TRBD1,TRBV15,TRBJ2-1,.,CATSRDRGPYNEQFF,TGTGCCACCAGCAGAGACAGGGGGCCCTACAATGAGCAGTTCTTC
.,TRBV7-9,TRBJ2-5,.,CASSLARGGQETQYF,TGTGCCAGCAGCTTAGCGAGAGGAGGCCAAGAGACCCAGTACTTC
.,TRBV28,TRBJ2-7,.,CASSLGDGGTYEQYF,TGTGCCAGCAGTTTGGGGGATGGGGGCACCTACGAGCAGTACTTC
.,TRBV27,TRBJ1-5,.,CASSYTGDSNQPQHF,TGTGCCAGCAGTTATACAGGCGATAGCAATCAGCCCCAGCATTTT
.,TRBV20-1,TRBJ1-2,.,CSATNYGYTF,TGCAGTGCTACCAATTATGGCTACACCTTC
TRBD2,TRBV11-2,TRBJ2-1,.,CASSLGGLSNNEQFF,TGTGCCAGCAGCTTAGGGGGACTATCAAACAATGAGCAGTTCTTC
TRBD1,TRBV19,TRBJ1-3,.,CASSRPGQGASGNTIYF,TGTGCCAGTAGTAGGCCTGGACAGGGGGCATCTGGAAACACCATATATTTT
.,TRBV5-4,TRBJ2-1,.,CASSFVGSRGAKDEQFF,TGTGCCAGCAGCTTTGTAGGTTCCCGGGGAGCCAAGGATGAGCAGTTCTTC
TRBD1,TRBV6-5,TRBJ1-4,.,CASRPGQGEKLFF,TGTGCCAGCAGGCCGGGACAGGGAGAAAAACTGTTTTTT
.,TRBV2,TRBJ1-3,.,CASKGGNTIYF,TGTGCCAGCAAAGGCGGAAACACCATATATTTT
.,TRBV4-1,TRBJ1-4,.,CASSQLDSRLFF,TGCGCCAGCAGCCAACTCGACAGTCGACTGTTTTTT
TRBD2,TRBV19,TRBJ2-2,.,CASSIDRTSGELFF,TGTGCCAGTAGTATAGATCGGACTAGCGGGGAGCTGTTTTTT
.,TRBV28,TRBJ1-1,.,CASSSDSEAFF,TGTGCCAGCAGTTCCGACAGTGAAGCTTTCTTT
TRBD1,TRBV18,TRBJ2-7,once,CASSPPGQGAYEQYF,TGTGCCAGCTCACCTCCGGGACAGGGGGCCTACGAGCAGTACTTC
TRBD2,TRBV29-1,TRBJ2-1,.,CSVEEPGLAGGPVYNEQFF,TGCAGCGTTGAAGAACCGGGACTAGCGGGAGGGCCGGTGTACAATGAGCAGTTCTTC
TRBD2,TRBV2,TRBJ2-7,.,CASCETSGSYEQYF,TGTGCCAGCTGCGAGACTAGCGGGAGCTACGAGCAGTACTTC
.,TRBV5-1,TRBJ1-2,few,CASSSEEDRYGYTF,TGCGCCAGCAGCTCCGAGGAGGACCGGTATGGCTACACCTTC
TRBD2,TRBV6-4,TRBJ2-2,.,CASSPSGSKSGELFF,TGTGCCAGCAGCCCTAGCGGGAGTAAATCCGGGGAGCTGTTTTTT
TRBD1,TRBV6-6,TRBJ2-3,.,CASSPAGWDRDTDTQYF,TGTGCCAGCAGTCCAGCCGGTTGGGACAGGGACACAGATACGCAGTATTTT
.,TRBV29-1,TRBJ2-1,.,CSVFDGNLALLNEQFF,TGCAGCGTCTTCGACGGGAACCTAGCGCTCCTTAATGAGCAGTTCTTC
TRBD2,TRBV27,TRBJ2-5,.,CASSILAGARETQYF,TGTGCCAGCAGTATCTTAGCGGGAGCGAGGGAGACCCAGTACTTC
TRBD1,TRBV27,TRBJ1-6,.,CASRLGQGNNSPLHF,TGTGCCAGCAGACTCGGACAGGGTAACAATTCACCCCTCCACTTT
.,TRBV19,TRBJ1-4,.,CASSIRRGPTNEKLFF,TGTGCCAGTAGTATAAGGCGGGGCCCCACTAATGAAAAACTGTTTTTT
.,TRBV3-1/TRBV3-2,TRBJ2-5,few,CASSHVGGELGTQYF,TGTGCCAGCAGCCACGTCGGAGGAGAACTGGGGACCCAGTACTTC
TRBD1,TRBV10-3,TRBJ2-1,.,CAIRTGTEREQFF,TGTGCCATCAGAACCGGGACAGAGCGGGAGCAGTTCTTC
.,TRBV28,TRBJ2-7,.,CASSRKTVLRDPHEQYF,TGTGCCAGCAGTCGGAAGACGGTGCTCAGAGACCCCCACGAGCAGTACTTC
TRBD1,TRBV5-1,TRBJ2-5,once,CASSLDGTGIETQYF,TGCGCCAGCAGCTTGGATGGGACAGGGATTGAGACCCAGTACTTC
.,TRBV29-1,TRBJ2-1,.,CSVEPRTGSSSYNEQFF,TGCAGCGTTGAACCCCGAACGGGGTCGAGCTCCTACAATGAGCAGTTCTTC
.,TRBV19,TRBJ1-5,.,CASSAQGLGFSNQPQHF,TGTGCCAGTAGTGCTCAGGGGTTGGGATTTAGCAATCAGCCCCAGCATTTT
.,TRBV28,TRBJ1-2,.,CASTPPSADNYGYTF,TGTGCCAGCACCCCCCCCTCCGCAGATAACTATGGCTACACCTTC
TRBD1,TRBV7-9,TRBJ2-3,once,CATATGASTDTQYF,TGTGCCACCGCGACAGGGGCTAGCACAGATACGCAGTATTTT
.,TRBV21-1,TRBJ1-1,few,CASSCPHQGNTEAFF,TGTGCCAGCAGCTGCCCGCACCAGGGGAACACTGAAGCTTTCTTT